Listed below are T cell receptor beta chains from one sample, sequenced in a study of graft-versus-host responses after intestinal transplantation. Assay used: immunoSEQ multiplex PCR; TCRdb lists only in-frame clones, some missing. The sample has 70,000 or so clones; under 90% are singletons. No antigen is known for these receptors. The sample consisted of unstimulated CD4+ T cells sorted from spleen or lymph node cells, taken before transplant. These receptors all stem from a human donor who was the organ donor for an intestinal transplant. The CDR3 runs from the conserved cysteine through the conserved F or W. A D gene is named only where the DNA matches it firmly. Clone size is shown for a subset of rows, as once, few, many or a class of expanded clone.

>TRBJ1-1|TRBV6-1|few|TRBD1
CASRPSGQNTETFF
TGTGCCAGCAGGCCCTCGGGACAGAACACTGAAACTTTCTTT
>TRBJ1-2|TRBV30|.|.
CAWSVVGGGGYTF
TGTGCCTGGAGTGTGGTGGGGGGGGGTGGCTACACCTTC
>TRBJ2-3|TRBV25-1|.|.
CASSEGGISTDTQYF
TGTGCCAGCAGTGAAGGGGGGATTAGCACAGATACGCAGTATTTT
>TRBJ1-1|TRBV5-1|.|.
CASQGAGGTEAFF
TGCGCCAGCCAAGGGGCCGGGGGGACTGAAGCTTTCTTT
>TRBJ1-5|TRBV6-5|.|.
CASSYSWRGGGQPQHF
TGTGCCAGCAGTTACTCGTGGAGGGGGGGTGGTCAGCCCCAGCATTTT
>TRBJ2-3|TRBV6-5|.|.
CASSYSLGARTQYF
TGTGCCAGCAGTTACTCGTTGGGGGCGCGAACGCAGTATTTT
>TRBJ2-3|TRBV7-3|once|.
CASSLGGIRISDTQYF
TGTGCCAGCAGCTTAGGGGGCATCAGGATTTCGGATACGCAGTATTTT
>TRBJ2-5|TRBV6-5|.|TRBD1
CASSPRTGQETQYF
TGTGCCAGCAGCCCGCGGACAGGCCAAGAGACCCAGTACTTC
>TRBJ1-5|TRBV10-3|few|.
CAISGDTDQPQHF
TGTGCCATCAGTGGGGACACCGATCAGCCCCAGCATTTT
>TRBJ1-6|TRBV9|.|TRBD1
CASRTGTGGNSPLHF
TGTGCCAGCAGAACCGGGACAGGGGGGAATTCACCCCTCCACTTT
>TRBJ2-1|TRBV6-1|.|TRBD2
CASSLAGPANEQFF
TGTGCCAGCAGCCTAGCGGGCCCGGCCAATGAGCAGTTCTTC
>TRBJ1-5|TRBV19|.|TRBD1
CATIGTGGNQPQHF
TGTGCCACCATAGGGACAGGCGGCAATCAGCCCCAGCATTTT
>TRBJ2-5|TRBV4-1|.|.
CASSQELEGKTQYF
TGCGCCAGCAGCCAAGAGCTGGAGGGAAAGACCCAGTACTTC
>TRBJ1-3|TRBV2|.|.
CASRTTGNTIYF
TGTGCCAGCAGAACTACTGGAAACACCATATATTTT
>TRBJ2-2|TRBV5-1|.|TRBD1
CASSLGTGNTGELFF
TGCGCCAGCAGCTTAGGGACAGGGAACACCGGGGAGCTGTTTTTT
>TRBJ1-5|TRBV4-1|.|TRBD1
CASSQGPTGRSIQPQHF
TGCGCCAGCAGCCAAGGCCCGACAGGGAGAAGTATACAGCCCCAGCATTTT
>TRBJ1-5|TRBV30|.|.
CAWSGAKQNQPQHF
TGTGCCTGGAGTGGAGCGAAACAAAATCAGCCCCAGCATTTT
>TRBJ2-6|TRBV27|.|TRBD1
CASSLDRGRAAGANVLTF
TGTGCCAGCAGCCTAGACAGGGGGCGCGCCGCTGGGGCCAACGTCCTGACTTTC
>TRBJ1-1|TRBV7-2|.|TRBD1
CASSSRTGGFAEAFF
TGTGCCAGCAGCTCCAGGACAGGGGGCTTTGCTGAAGCTTTCTTT
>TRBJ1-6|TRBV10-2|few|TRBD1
CASSEPGDSSPLHF
TGCGCCAGCAGTGAACCAGGGGACAGCTCACCCCTCCACTTT
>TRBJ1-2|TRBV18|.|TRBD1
CASSLDRVKDGYTF
TGTGCCAGCTCCCTGGACAGGGTAAAAGATGGCTACACCTTC
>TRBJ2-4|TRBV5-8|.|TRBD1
CASSSRDRGGWIQYF
TGTGCCAGCAGCTCAAGGGACAGGGGTGGTTGGATTCAGTACTTC
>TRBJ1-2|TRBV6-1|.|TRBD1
CASRGDRTNYGYTF
TGTGCCAGCAGGGGGGACAGGACTAACTATGGCTACACCTTC
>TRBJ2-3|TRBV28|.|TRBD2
CASSSSRLAGWYF
TGTGCCAGCAGTTCATCCCGACTAGCGGGCTGGTATTTT
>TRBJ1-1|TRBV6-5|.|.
CASSTVRKRNTEAFF
TGTGCCAGCAGTACGGTGCGGAAACGGAACACTGAAGCTTTCTTT
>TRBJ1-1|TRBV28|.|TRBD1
CASSGQGNTEAFF
TGTGCCAGCTCGGGACAGGGAAACACTGAAGCTTTCTTT
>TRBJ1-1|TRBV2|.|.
CASSDREGNTEAFF
TGTGCCAGCAGTGATAGGGAGGGAAACACTGAAGCTTTCTTT
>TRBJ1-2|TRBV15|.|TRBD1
CATSRDYLTGGYGYTF
TGTGCCACCAGCAGAGATTATCTGACAGGGGGCTATGGCTACACCTTC
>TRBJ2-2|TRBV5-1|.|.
CASSGPGSSAGELFF
TGCGCCAGCTCCGGCCCGGGGTCGTCGGCCGGGGAGCTGTTTTTT